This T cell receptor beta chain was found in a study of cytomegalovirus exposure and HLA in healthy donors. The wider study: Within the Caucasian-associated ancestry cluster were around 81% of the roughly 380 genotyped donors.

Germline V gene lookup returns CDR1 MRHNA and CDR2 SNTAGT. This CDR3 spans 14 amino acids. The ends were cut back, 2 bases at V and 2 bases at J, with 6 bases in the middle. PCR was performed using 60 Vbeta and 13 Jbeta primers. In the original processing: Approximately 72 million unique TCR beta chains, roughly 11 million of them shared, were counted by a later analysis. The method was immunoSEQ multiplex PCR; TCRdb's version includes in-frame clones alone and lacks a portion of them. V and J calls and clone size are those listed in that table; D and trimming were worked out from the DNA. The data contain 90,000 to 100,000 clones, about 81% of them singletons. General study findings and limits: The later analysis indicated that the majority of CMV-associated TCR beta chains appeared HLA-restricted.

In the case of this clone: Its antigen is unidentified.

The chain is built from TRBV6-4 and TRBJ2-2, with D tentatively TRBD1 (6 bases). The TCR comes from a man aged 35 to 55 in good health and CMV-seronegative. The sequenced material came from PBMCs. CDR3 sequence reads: CASSDGTNTGELFF. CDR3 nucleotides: TGTGCCAGCAGTGACGGGACAAACACCGGGGAGCTGTTTTTT.